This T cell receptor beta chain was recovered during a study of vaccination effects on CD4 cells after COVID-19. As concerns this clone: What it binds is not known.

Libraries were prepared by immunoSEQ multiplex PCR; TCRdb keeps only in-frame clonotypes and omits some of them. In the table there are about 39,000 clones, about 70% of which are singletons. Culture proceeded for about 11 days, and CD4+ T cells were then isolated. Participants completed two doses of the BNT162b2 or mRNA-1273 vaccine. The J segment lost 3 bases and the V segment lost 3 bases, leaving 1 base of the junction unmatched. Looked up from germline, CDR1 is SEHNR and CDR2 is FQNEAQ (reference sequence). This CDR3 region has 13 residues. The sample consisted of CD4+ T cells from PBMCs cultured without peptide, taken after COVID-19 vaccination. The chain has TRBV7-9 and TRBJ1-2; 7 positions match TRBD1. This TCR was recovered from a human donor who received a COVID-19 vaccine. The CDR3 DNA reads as TGTGCCAGCAGCTTTGGACAGGACTATGGCTACACCTTC. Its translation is CASSFGQDYGYTF.